These 26 T cell receptor beta chains share one sample of origin, sequenced in a study of blood T cell repertoires in COVID-19. The table came from immunoSEQ multiplex PCR; TCRdb's copy has only in-frame clones and leaves some out. The table shows around 140,000 clones, with roughly four fifths occurring only once. The specimen was PBMCs or T cells enriched from blood (not recorded which). Every receptor here comes from a middle-aged man with acute COVID-19.

In the case of this clone: This sample also contains other DNA sequences that code for the same CDR3. The rearrangement uses TRBV28 and TRBJ1-1; 8 nucleotides line up with TRBD1. This CDR3 contains 14 residues. In germline, CDR1 is MDHEN, CDR2 SYDVKM. The junction had 2 bases not matched to a gene; V was cut back by 4 bases and J by 1 base. DNA for the CDR3: TGTGCCAGCAGTTCGGGACAGGCGAACACTGAAGCTTTCTTT. Amino acid sequence: CASSSGQANTEAFF.

V and J are TRBV19 and TRBJ2-7; 8 bases map to TRBD1. Germline assignment: CDR1 LNHDA and CDR2 SQIVND (reference sequence). CDR3 size: 14 residues. V shed 3 bases, J shed 7 bases, and the junction held 8 bases outside the gene matches. The CDR3 DNA sequence: TGTGCCAGTAGTATCGGGCAGGGGGCGGAAGAGCAGTACTTC. Protein product: CASSIGQGAEEQYF.

The chain uses TRBV28 and TRBJ1-2; the D is unclear. The CDR3 is 12 residues long. Trimming cost V 2 bases and J 4 bases, with 5 bases left between them. CDR1 is MDHEN, CDR2 SYDVKM, per germline. CDR3 residues: CASSLRVYGYTF. The DNA for the CDR3 is TGTGCCAGCAGTTTACGGGTCTATGGCTACACCTTC.

The V and J genes are TRBV28 and TRBJ1-1; no definite D call. CDR3 size: 13 residues. Germline CDR1 is MDHEN and CDR2 is SYDVKM. Trimming removed 2 bases from V and 10 bases from J, with 14 bases in between. The CDR3 is CASSLIGGEVAFF. The CDR3, as DNA: TGTGCCAGCAGTTTAATTGGCGGTGAGGTAGCTTTCTTT. Complete variable domain (other parts from reference TRBV28 and TRBJ1-1): DVKVTQSSRYLVKRTGEKVFLECVQDMDHENMFWYRQDPGLGLRLIYFSYDVKMKEKGDIPEGYSVSREKKERFSLILESASTNQTSMYLCASSLIGGEVAFFGQGTRLTVV.

The genes are TRBV7-3 and TRBJ2-1; TRBD1 aligns across 10 bases. CDR3 length: 15 amino acids. V shed 2 bases and J 3 bases; nucleotides not matched to a gene: 1. Germline CDR1 SGHTA, CDR2 FQGTGA. As DNA, the CDR3 is TGTGCCAGCAGCTTAGACAGGGGGCTCTACAATGAGCAGTTCTTC. The encoded protein is CASSLDRGLYNEQFF.

The count of this clone is one. The chain combines TRBV11-3 with TRBJ1-1; no clear D gene. Germline V gives CDR1 SGHNT, CDR2 YENEEA. The CDR3 spans 12 residues. The V and J ends lost 3 bases and 4 bases respectively, with 6 bases between them. CDR3 amino acids: CASSFVCTEAFF. CDR3 nucleotide sequence: TGTGCCAGCAGCTTCGTATGCACTGAAGCTTTCTTT. The variable domain in full, completed from reference TRBV11-3 and TRBJ1-1, reads EAGVVQSPRYKIIEKKQPVAFWCNPISGHNTLYWYLQNLGQGPELLIRYENEEAVDDSQLPKDRFSAERLKGVDSTLKIQPAELGDSAVYLCASSFVCTEAFFGQGTRLTVV.

The gene calls are TRBV3-1 (or the pseudogene TRBV3-2) and TRBJ2-1; 8 nucleotides align to TRBD2. Looked up from germline, CDR1 is LGHDT and CDR2 is YNNKEL (reference sequence). With 1 base clipped from V and 2 bases from J, the junction kept 4 bases outside the gene matches. The CDR3 totals 16 residues. The CDR3 spells CASSQGSGGTYNEQFF. As DNA, the CDR3 is TGTGCCAGCAGCCAAGGGAGCGGGGGAACCTACAATGAGCAGTTCTTC.

The rearrangement joins TRBV5-6 to TRBJ2-7; 7 bases align to TRBD2. The CDR3 spans 17 residues. V trimming: 0 bases; J trimming: 0 bases; junction bases outside the gene matches: 9. Germline lookup yields CDR1 SGHDT and CDR2 YYEEEE. CDR3: CASSLGLAGPSSYEQYF. The CDR3 DNA follows: TGTGCCAGCAGCTTGGGGTTAGCGGGCCCAAGCTCCTACGAGCAGTACTTC. The full variable domain, completed using reference TRBV5-6 and TRBJ2-7, is DAGVTQSPTHLIKTRGQQVTLRCSPKSGHDTVSWYQQALGQGPQFIFQYYEEEERQRGNFPDRFSGHQFPNYSSELNVNALLLGDSALYLCASSLGLAGPSSYEQYFGPGTRLTVT.

V and J are TRBV5-6 and TRBJ2-1; TRBD2 aligns across 8 bases. The ends lost 4 bases at V and 5 bases at J; junction bases unmatched: 11. Germline CDR1 is SGHDT and CDR2 is YYEEEE. The CDR3 is 16 amino acids. The CDR3 spells CASSLGGGGLNNEQFF. In nucleotides, the CDR3 is TGTGCCAGCAGCCTGGGTGGCGGGGGGCTAAACAATGAGCAGTTCTTC.

A few counts support this clone. The V gene is TRBV5-1, the J gene TRBJ1-1; 8 bases agree with TRBD1. This CDR3 is 14 amino acids long. V lost 1 base to trimming and J lost 1 base; unmatched junction nucleotides: 0. CDR1 is SGHRS, CDR2 YFSETQ, per germline. In DNA form, the CDR3 reads TGCGCCAGCAGCTTGCAGGGGGCGAACACTGAAGCTTTCTTT. The encoded protein is CASSLQGANTEAFF.

This clone was seen a few times. The gene calls are TRBV3-1 (or the pseudogene TRBV3-2) and TRBJ1-2; D remains unclear. This CDR3 region has 16 residues. V was cut by 4 bases and J by 4 bases, with 19 bases left in between. Germline assignment: CDR1 LGHDT and CDR2 YNNKEL (reference sequence). This chain's CDR3 is CASSRAGSGLGYGYTF. The DNA of the CDR3 is TGTGCCAGCAGCCGCGCTGGGTCGGGGTTGGGCTATGGCTACACCTTC.

This clone came up once. The genes are TRBV7-9 and TRBJ1-2; TRBD1 might be the D (6 bases). Trimming pared 11 bases from V and 0 bases from J, leaving 10 bases between. The CDR3 is 12 amino acids. Germline V gene data show CDR1 as SEHNR and CDR2 as FQNEAQ (reference sequence). CDR3 bases: TGTGCCGGGGGGGCAGCTAACTATGGCTACACCTTC. Its translation is CAGGAANYGYTF.

The J gene is TRBJ2-7, the V gene TRBV5-1; D gene ambiguous. Per the germline V gene, CDR1 is SGHRS and CDR2 is YFSETQ. This CDR3 is built from 11 residues. V lost 4 bases, J lost 3 bases, and 5 bases lay in between. The CDR3 sequence is CASSDFYEQYF. The CDR3 nucleotides are TGCGCCAGCAGCGACTTCTACGAGCAGTACTTC.

The rearrangement joins TRBV27 to TRBJ2-7, with D maybe TRBD1 (5 bases). The length of the CDR3 is 15 residues. Trimming cost V 6 bases and J 2 bases, with 17 bases left between them. Per the germline V gene, CDR1 is MNHEY and CDR2 is SMNVEV (reference sequence). The CDR3 protein is CASRVSTGLPYEQYF. CDR3 nucleotides: TGTGCCAGCAGGGTCTCAACAGGCCTCCCCTACGAGCAGTACTTC.

The chain couples TRBV4-1 to TRBJ1-6; 8 positions agree with TRBD1. Germline values: CDR1 MGHRA, CDR2 YSYEKL. V dropped 1 base and J dropped 8; count of bases not matched to a gene: 7. This CDR3 region has 16 residues. The CDR3 coding sequence is TGCGCCAGCAGCCAAGGCGAGGGACAGGTTGATTCACCCCTCCACTTT. It is translated as CASSQGEGQVDSPLHF.

The rearrangement links TRBV15 to TRBJ1-4; D perhaps matches TRBD1 (5 bases). In germline, CDR1 is LNHNV, CDR2 YYDKDF (reference sequence). V was shortened by 6 bases and J by 3 bases, with 11 bases between the two germline ends. The length of the CDR3 is 14 residues. CDR3 in DNA: TGTGCCACCAGGACGGGACTACCTAATGAAAAACTGTTTTTT. It translates to CATRTGLPNEKLFF.

This sequence joins TRBV28 and TRBJ2-5, with D possibly being TRBD1 (6 bases). There are 15 residues in the CDR3. The germline gives CDR1 MDHEN, CDR2 SYDVKM. Trimming cost V 2 bases and J 0 bases, with 10 bases left between them. In DNA form, the CDR3 reads TGTGCCAGCAGTTTAAACAGGGCGTACCAAGAGACCCAGTACTTC. It encodes CASSLNRAYQETQYF.

This clone is termed medium-sized (0.01 to 0.1%). This rearrangement joins TRBV6-4 to TRBJ2-1; 12 bases align to TRBD2. This CDR3 has 15 residues. The V segment lost 3 bases and the J segment 4 bases; nucleotides outside the gene matches: 1. Germline CDR1 is MRHNA and CDR2 is SNTAGT. The CDR3 DNA sequence: TGTGCCAGCAGTGATACTAGCGGGGGGTACAATGAGCAGTTCTTC. This gives the protein CASSDTSGGYNEQFF.

This clone was recorded once. This chain links TRBV12-5 with TRBJ2-3, with 8 positions matching TRBD1. V trimming: 7 bases; J trimming: 1 base; junction bases outside the gene matches: 4. CDR1 LGHNT and CDR2 FRNRAP come from the germline V gene. The CDR3 loop spans 14 amino acids. CDR3 nucleotide sequence: TGTGCTAGTGCCCTGGACAGGGGCACAGATACGCAGTATTTT. Translating gives CASALDRGTDTQYF.

The chain employs TRBV7-2 and TRBJ2-7; the D gene is possibly TRBD2 (6 bases). This CDR3 has 15 amino acids. In germline, CDR1 is SGHTA, CDR2 FQGNSA. Trimming removed 1 base from V and 0 bases from J, with 10 bases in between. CDR3 DNA: TGTGCCAGCAGCTTAGGACGGGGGTCCTCCTACGAGCAGTACTTC. Translated: CASSLGRGSSYEQYF.

The chain carries TRBV12-5 and TRBJ2-3, with 11 nucleotides matching TRBD2. The CDR3 is made up of 13 amino acids. Germline lookup yields CDR1 LGHNT and CDR2 FRNRAP. Germline trimming cut 6 bases from V and 8 bases from J; bases unmatched to any gene: 4. CDR3 amino acids: CASGTSGGTTQYF. CDR3 DNA sequence: TGTGCTAGTGGCACTAGCGGGGGTACTACGCAGTATTTT. Variable domain in full (rest from reference TRBV12-5 and TRBJ2-3): DARVTQTPRHKVTEMGQEVTMRCQPILGHNTVFWYRQTMMQGLELLAYFRNRAPLDDSGMPKDRFSAEMPDATLATLKIQPSEPRDSAVYFCASGTSGGTTQYFGPGTRLTVL.

The chain uses TRBV29-1 and TRBJ1-5, with D possibly TRBD1 on 5 matching bases. The CDR3 is 14 amino acids. Deletions cut 6 bases from V and 0 bases from J, with 12 bases between. In germline, CDR1 is SQVTM, CDR2 ANQGSEA. DNA for the CDR3: TGCAGCGTACAGGACACCTATAGCAATCAGCCCCAGCATTTT. It is translated as CSVQDTYSNQPQHF.

The chain combines TRBV11-2 with TRBJ1-1; no definite D call. Germline CDR1 reads SGHAT; CDR2 reads FQNNGV. V was shortened by 5 bases and J by 7 bases, with 20 bases between the two germline ends. This CDR3 is built from 15 residues. The CDR3 spells CASSRSRLNQGEAFF. CDR3 in DNA: TGTGCCAGCAGCCGGTCCAGGTTAAACCAAGGTGAAGCTTTCTTT.

The gene calls are TRBV28 and TRBJ1-1; no reliable D call. This CDR3 is 14 amino acids long. V was clipped by 6 bases and J by 1 base, with 12 bases between them. Germline CDR1 reads MDHEN; CDR2 reads SYDVKM. In DNA form, the CDR3 reads TGTGCCAGCAGCCCTCCGACTGAGAACACTGAAGCTTTCTTT. This translates into CASSPPTENTEAFF.

This chain uses TRBV5-1 with TRBJ2-7; no clear D. Trimming took off 0 bases at V and 0 bases at J, with 7 bases between the two ends. Germline V gene sequence: CDR1 SGHRS, CDR2 YFSETQ. There are 14 residues in the CDR3. The CDR3 protein is CASSLDFFSYEQYF. In nucleotides, the CDR3 is TGCGCCAGCAGCTTGGACTTCTTCTCCTACGAGCAGTACTTC. Full variable domain (outside the CDR3, taken from reference TRBV5-1 and TRBJ2-7): KAGVTQTPRYLIKTRGQQVTLSCSPISGHRSVSWYQQTPGQGLQFLFEYFSETQRNKGNFPGRFSGRQFSNSRSEMNVSTLELGDSALYLCASSLDFFSYEQYFGPGTRLTVT.

This clone was recorded only once. The V call is TRBV28, the J call TRBJ1-2; the D gene is possibly TRBD1 (6 bases). This CDR3 spans 14 amino acids. Germline-derived CDR1 and CDR2 are MDHEN and SYDVKM. With 3 bases removed from V and 6 bases from J, the gap between germline ends came to 14 bases. CDR3 sequence reads: CASSLTQGSDGYTF. The CDR3 DNA follows: TGTGCCAGCAGTTTGACACAGGGCTCGGATGGCTACACCTTC.